Following are 6 T cell receptor beta chains from one sample sequenced in a study of T cell clusters in autoimmune cytopenias. TRB was amplified by touch-down multiplex PCR, primer pools A and B combined. Reprocessing the multiplex PCR reads, TCRdb reports a single entry for every CDR3 protein and omits DNA. The table gives roughly 10,000 distinct CDR3 sequences; the top ten clones make up 33% of it. Some 34,000 genome equivalents of blood DNA were amplified for TRB. This sample was shared with a second study, whose subject was T cell repertoires in aging, cancer and after chemotherapy.

The sample comprised peripheral blood. Receptor source: a human donor in good health.

The chain recombines TRBV5-1 with TRBJ2-5. Per the germline V gene, CDR1 is SGHRS and CDR2 is YFSETQ. CDR3 length: 13 amino acids. The CDR3 region is CASSILDGETQYF.

CDR3 protein: CASSQGQHSNQPQHF. The chain is built from TRBV19 and TRBJ1-5; TCRdb's D call, TRBD1, is unchecked because there is no DNA. The CDR3 totals 15 residues. Per the germline V gene, CDR1 is LNHDA and CDR2 is SQIVND (reference sequence).

Frequency places this clonotype as medium-sized (0.01 to 0.1%). The genes are TRBV29-1 and TRBJ2-3; TCRdb indicates TRBD2, and absent DNA this call remains unverified. The CDR3 is 14 residues long. Per the germline V gene, CDR1 is SQVTM and CDR2 is ANQGSEA. CDR3 region: CSVGQTSRTDTQYF.

V gene TRBV13 combines with J gene TRBJ2-3. Germline CDR1 reads PRHDT; CDR2 reads FYEKMQ (reference sequence). The CDR3 length is 14 residues. CDR3 in amino acids: CASSFRHSTDTQYF.

The rearrangement uses TRBV12-3 or TRBV12-4 and TRBJ1-6. CDR3 length: 14 residues. The CDR3 sequence: CASSLGTSGWALHF.

The chain uses TRBV18 and TRBJ2-2. CDR3 length: 14 amino acids. Germline V gene lookup returns CDR1 KGHSH and CDR2 LQKENI. This CDR3 reads CASSPPSRPGELFF.